The entry that follows covers one T cell receptor (beta chain) sequence. This CDR3 has 15 amino acids. Trimming removed 5 bases from V and 5 bases from J, with 17 bases in between. The germline V gene encodes CDR1 MNHEY and CDR2 SMNVEV (reference sequence). The sample comes from a study of shared T cell receptors in the human thymus. Clones were sequenced by immunoSEQ multiplex PCR, and TCRdb holds only the in-frame ones, with some missing. Here the sample spans about 610,000 clones, approximately 90% being singletons. A further study also used this sample, focusing on human thymus T cells. Per that paper: Corrective heart surgery yielded the resections from which the thymus tissue came. Related research reported highly overlapping thymic repertoires among unrelated individuals.

The sample taken for sequencing was thymocytes. The clonotype was recovered from a boy less than two years old with a congenital heart defect. V is TRBV27 and J is TRBJ2-3; D is possibly TRBD1 (6 bases). The CDR3 region has the DNA TGTGCCAGCAGTAAACAGGGTTGCTTGGGAGATACGCAGTATTTT. Amino acids: CASSKQGCLGDTQYF.